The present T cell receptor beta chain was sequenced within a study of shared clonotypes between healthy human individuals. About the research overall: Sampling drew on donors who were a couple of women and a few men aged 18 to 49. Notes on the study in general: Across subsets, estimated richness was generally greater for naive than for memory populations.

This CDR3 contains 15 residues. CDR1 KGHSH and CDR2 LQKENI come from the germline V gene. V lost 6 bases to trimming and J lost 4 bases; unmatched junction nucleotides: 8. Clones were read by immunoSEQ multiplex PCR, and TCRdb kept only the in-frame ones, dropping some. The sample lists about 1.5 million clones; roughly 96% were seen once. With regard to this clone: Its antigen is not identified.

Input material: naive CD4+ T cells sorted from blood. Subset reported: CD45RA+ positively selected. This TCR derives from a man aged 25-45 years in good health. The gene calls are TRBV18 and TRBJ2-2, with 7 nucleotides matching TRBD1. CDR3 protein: CASSYGQVGTGELFF. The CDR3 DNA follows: TGTGCCAGCTCTTACGGACAGGTGGGCACCGGGGAGCTGTTTTTT.